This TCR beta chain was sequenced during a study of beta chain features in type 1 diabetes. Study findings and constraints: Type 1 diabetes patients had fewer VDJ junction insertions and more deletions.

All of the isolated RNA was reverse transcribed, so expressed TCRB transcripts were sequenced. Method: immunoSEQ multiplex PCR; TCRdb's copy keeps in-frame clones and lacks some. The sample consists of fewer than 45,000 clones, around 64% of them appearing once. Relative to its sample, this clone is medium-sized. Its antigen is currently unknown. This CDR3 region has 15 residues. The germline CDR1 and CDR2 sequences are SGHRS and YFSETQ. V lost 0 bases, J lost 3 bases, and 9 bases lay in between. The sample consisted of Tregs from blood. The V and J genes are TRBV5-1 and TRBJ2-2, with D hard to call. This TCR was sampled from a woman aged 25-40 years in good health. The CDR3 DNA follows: TGCGCCAGCAGCTTGGCTGGGCCCGACACCGGGGAGCTGTTTTTT. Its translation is CASSLAGPDTGELFF.